This T cell receptor (beta chain) stems from a study of T-cell memory formation after mild COVID-19. This clonotype occurred a few times. TCRdb called the 5' RACE reads again in MiXCR, with one record for every CDR3 protein. The sample holds about half a million distinct CDR3 sequences, 15% to 20% seen once. The V end was cut by 3 bases, the J end by 4 bases, with 30 bases between. In germline, CDR1 is KGHSH, CDR2 LQKENI. The CDR3 has 20 residues. The receptor's source is an adult woman who had mild COVID-19 (a few samples of this study predate the infection). Cell type and time point are not known. Sequencing was performed on PBMCs or a T cell subset sorted from them (not recorded which). The chain carries TRBV18 and TRBJ1-1, with a possible D match to TRBD1 (5 bases). The CDR3 nucleotides are TGTGCCAGCTCACCCGCGACAGAGGCGGGTCACCAGGAAGTCCGCACTGAAGCTTTCTTT. This gives the protein CASSPATEAGHQEVRTEAFF. Full variable domain (outside the CDR3, taken from reference TRBV18 and TRBJ1-1): NAGVMQNPRHLVRRRGQEARLRCSPMKGHSHVYWYRQLPEEGLKFMVYLQKENIIDESGMPKERFSAEFPKEGPSILRIQQVVRGDSAAYFCASSPATEAGHQEVRTEAFFGQGTRLTVV.